Listed here are 9 T cell receptor beta chains from one sample, sequenced in a study of T cell repertoires in cytomegalovirus infection. A single record per CDR3 protein comes from TCRdb applying MiXCR to the reads. The sample records approximately 500,000 distinct CDR3 sequences, 16% being singletons. Sequenced: CD8+ T cells from PBMCs. The source of these receptors is a human donor in good health (CMV status not recorded). Some clones in this sample may be carry-over from other donors' samples.

The chain couples TRBV10-3 to TRBJ2-7; D might be TRBD1 (5 bases). The V and J ends lost 3 bases and 2 bases respectively, with 14 bases between them. The CDR3 sequence is 15 residues long. CDR1 ENHRY and CDR2 SYGVKD come from the germline V gene. CDR3 sequence reads: CAISDTGAKTYEQYF. As DNA, the CDR3 is TGTGCCATCAGTGATACAGGCGCGAAGACCTACGAGCAGTACTTC.

This clonotype was detected many times. The rearrangement links TRBV2 to TRBJ2-1; 10 nucleotides align to TRBD2. Germline V lookup: CDR1 SNHLY, CDR2 FYNNEI. The CDR3 extends over 15 amino acids. V lost 7 bases to trimming and J lost 5 bases; unmatched junction nucleotides: 8. The CDR3 region is CASNLRSGGDNEQFF. For the CDR3, the DNA is TGTGCCAGCAATCTACGGAGCGGGGGGGACAATGAGCAGTTCTTC.

The rearrangement joins TRBV9 to TRBJ2-3, with unresolved D. The CDR3 loop spans 19 amino acids. V shed 4 bases and J shed 1 base, with 25 bases lying between them. Germline CDR1 is SGDLS and CDR2 is YYNGEE. In DNA form, the CDR3 reads TGTGCCAGCAGCCCACTCCGGTCTTGGGCCCTCGACGGCACAGATACGCAGTATTTT. Translation gives CASSPLRSWALDGTDTQYF.

In its sample, this clonotype was seen a few times. The chain links TRBV11-1 to TRBJ2-6; D not certain. The CDR3 is 18 residues long. Per germline, CDR1 SGHAT and CDR2 FQDESV (reference sequence). Trimming removed 2 bases from V and 0 bases from J, with 14 bases in between. CDR3 in amino acids: CASSLINGLDSGANVLTF. CDR3 DNA: TGTGCCAGCAGCTTAATAAACGGGTTAGACTCTGGGGCCAACGTCCTGACTTTC.

This clonotype has a count of ten or more. The chain carries TRBV28 and TRBJ2-2, with TRBD2 matching over 7 bases. There are 15 residues in the CDR3. Germline loops: CDR1 MDHEN, CDR2 SYDVKM. V lost 3 bases and J lost 2; bases outside the gene matches: 3. The CDR3 DNA follows: TGTGCCAGCAGTTTCGGCGGGAGTAACACCGGGGAGCTGTTTTTT. Its translation: CASSFGGSNTGELFF. The complete variable domain, with remaining parts taken from reference TRBV28 and TRBJ2-2, reads DVKVTQSSRYLVKRTGEKVFLECVQDMDHENMFWYRQDPGLGLRLIYFSYDVKMKEKGDIPEGYSVSREKKERFSLILESASTNQTSMYLCASSFGGSNTGELFFGEGSRLTVL.

The rearrangement joins TRBV2 to TRBJ2-1; 9 bases match TRBD2. Germline CDR1 and CDR2: SNHLY and FYNNEI. Unmatched junction bases numbered 14, after V lost 5 bases and J lost 9 bases. The CDR3 contains 16 residues. The CDR3 region is CASSLSGRLAFVEQFF. The CDR3 region has the DNA TGTGCCAGCAGTTTGAGCGGGAGGCTCGCCTTTGTTGAGCAGTTCTTC.

This chain links TRBV10-2 with TRBJ2-2; 10 bases fit TRBD1. CDR3 length: 16 residues. Germline CDR1 is WSHSY and CDR2 is SAAADI. V lost 0 bases and J lost 6; bases outside the gene matches: 4. The CDR3 is CASSESGQGVAGELFF. The DNA of the CDR3 is TGCGCCAGCAGTGAGTCAGGACAGGGGGTGGCCGGGGAGCTGTTTTTT.

This clonotype was seen repeatedly, ten times or more. This chain connects TRBV19 to TRBJ2-5, with a tentative D call TRBD1 (6 bases). V lost 3 bases, J lost 4 bases, and 12 bases lay in between. Germline values: CDR1 LNHDA, CDR2 SQIVND (reference sequence). There are 14 residues in the CDR3. In DNA, the CDR3 is TGTGCCAGTAGTATCGGACAGTATGGAGAGACCCAGTACTTC. This translates into CASSIGQYGETQYF.

This clonotype was found many times. The chain uses TRBV4-2 and TRBJ2-7; 7 bases are a match to TRBD2. The CDR3 consists of 17 residues. Germline values: CDR1 LGHNA, CDR2 YNFKEQ. V gave up 0 bases and J gave up 4 bases; unmatched junction bases: 12. The CDR3 is CASSQEVGLAVTYEQYF. DNA for the CDR3: TGTGCCAGCAGCCAAGAAGTTGGGCTAGCGGTTACTTACGAGCAGTACTTC.